This T cell receptor (beta chain) came from a study of beta chain features in type 1 diabetes. Study background: Age, gender, cell numbers and subset yield matched between patients and controls. Findings and caveats of the study: People with Type 1 diabetes carried modestly yet significantly shorter TCRB CDR3s in all four CD4+ subsets. At VDJ recombination sites, type 1 diabetes patients had fewer insertions and more deleted nucleotides.

Every single donor gave one heparinised blood draw, and these averaged approximately 100 mL. TCRB transcripts that were expressed got sequenced, as all of the isolated RNA had been reverse transcribed. Mean read depth for naive, central memory and regulatory T cell samples was about 3.6 million reads. Assay: immunoSEQ multiplex PCR; the TCRdb copy retains only in-frame clones and omits some. The sample records hundreds of thousands of clones, around 15% being singletons. Concerning this clone: Its target is not known.

Looked up from germline, CDR1 is SNHLY and CDR2 is FYNNEI. The V end lost 1 base, the J end lost 7 bases, and 20 bases lay between the germline ends. The CDR3 is 17 residues long. The clonotype was recovered from a man younger than 35 with type 1 diabetes. V and J are TRBV2 and TRBJ2-1; D gene uncertain. The material sequenced was naive CD4+ T cells from blood. The CDR3 sequence is CASSEESPRIGWNEQFF. For the CDR3, the DNA is TGTGCCAGCAGTGAAGAGTCCCCTAGAATAGGTTGGAATGAGCAGTTCTTC.